This is a list of T cell receptor beta chains from one sample in a study of T cell repertoires in cytomegalovirus infection. TCRdb reanalysed the reads using MiXCR and keeps one entry per CDR3 protein. Among 750,000 to 950,000 distinct CDR3 sequences, almost 30% were seen once, and the ten largest hold 13%. These TCRs are of unknown antigen specificity. The sequencing used cultured CD8+ T cells from PBMCs, collected from culture after CMV antigen stimulation. These TCRs come from a human donor in good health (CMV status not recorded). Some clones in this sample may be carry-over from other donors' samples. CDR3s include the opening cysteine and the closing phenylalanine or tryptophan. Each record gives: clone size, D gene, V gene, CDR3 length, J gene, CDR3 DNA, CDR3 protein. The D gene is left open where the match is weak. Size tells how often a clone was seen (once, few, many) or the class of an expanded clone, and some rows leave it out.

clone_size: few; d_call: -; v_call: TRBV4-1; cdr3_length: 15; j_call: TRBJ2-7; cdr3_nt: TGCGCCAGCAGCCCGACTCTGAGGAGCAGTTACGAGCAGTACTTC; cdr3_aa: CASSPTLRSSYEQYF
clone_size: -; d_call: TRBD1; v_call: TRBV7-4; cdr3_length: 15; j_call: TRBJ2-7; cdr3_nt: TGTGCCAGCTGGAACCGGGACAGGGGAAACGACGAGCAGTACTTC; cdr3_aa: CASWNRDRGNDEQYF
clone_size: many; d_call: TRBD1; v_call: TRBV7-6; cdr3_length: 16; j_call: TRBJ1-1; cdr3_nt: TGTGCCAGCAGCTTACCCGAGGGACAGGAGGATACTGAAGCTTTCTTT; cdr3_aa: CASSLPEGQEDTEAFF
clone_size: few; d_call: -; v_call: TRBV27; cdr3_length: 16; j_call: TRBJ1-4; cdr3_nt: TGTGCCAGCAGTCTCCCCCCCGGGGAGCAAGGGAGCAAACTGTTTTTT; cdr3_aa: CASSLPPGEQGSKLFF
clone_size: -; d_call: -; v_call: TRBV5-5; cdr3_length: 13; j_call: TRBJ1-1; cdr3_nt: TGTGCCAGCAGTTCGACATGGACCACTGAAGCTTTCTTT; cdr3_aa: CASSSTWTTEAFF
clone_size: few; d_call: -; v_call: TRBV6-1; cdr3_length: 20; j_call: TRBJ1-6; cdr3_nt: TGTGCCAGCAGTGAAACCTTTGCCCAGGGACTGAGCTCCTATAATTCACCCCTCCACTTT; cdr3_aa: CASSETFAQGLSSYNSPLHF
clone_size: many; d_call: TRBD1; v_call: TRBV7-9; cdr3_length: 16; j_call: TRBJ2-4; cdr3_nt: TGTGCCAGCAGCTTAGAGTCGTACGACAGGGAAAACATTCAGTACTTC; cdr3_aa: CASSLESYDRENIQYF
clone_size: -; d_call: TRBD1; v_call: TRBV7-9; cdr3_length: 17; j_call: TRBJ2-7; cdr3_nt: TGTGCCAGCAGTTCTGACCCGACAGGGCCTAGCTCCTACGAGCAGTACTTC; cdr3_aa: CASSSDPTGPSSYEQYF
clone_size: many; d_call: -; v_call: TRBV7-8; cdr3_length: 12; j_call: TRBJ1-1; cdr3_nt: TGTGCCAGCAGTCAACCGAACACTGAAGCTTTCTTT; cdr3_aa: CASSQPNTEAFF
clone_size: -; d_call: -; v_call: TRBV11-2; cdr3_length: 15; j_call: TRBJ2-1; cdr3_nt: TGTGCCAGCAGCTTATGGGATCCCCCGAAAATTTGGCAGTTCTTC; cdr3_aa: CASSLWDPPKIWQFF
clone_size: few; d_call: -; v_call: TRBV7-8; cdr3_length: 15; j_call: TRBJ1-5; cdr3_nt: TGTGCCAGCAGCTTAGCGGGGGGGGCCAATCAGCCCCAGCATTTT; cdr3_aa: CASSLAGGANQPQHF
clone_size: -; d_call: -; v_call: TRBV6-2/TRBV6-3; cdr3_length: 15; j_call: TRBJ2-1; cdr3_nt: TGTGCCAGCAGTTGGGGGAATGGTAAAACATCTGAGCAGTTCTTC; cdr3_aa: CASSWGNGKTSEQFF
clone_size: -; d_call: -; v_call: TRBV27; cdr3_length: 14; j_call: TRBJ1-1; cdr3_nt: TGTGCCAGCAGTTTATCACGGGAAGCTGATGAAGCTTTCTTT; cdr3_aa: CASSLSREADEAFF
clone_size: few; d_call: TRBD2; v_call: TRBV11-3; cdr3_length: 15; j_call: TRBJ2-1; cdr3_nt: TGTGCCAGCAGCCGAACGGGGGGGCTTGGGAATGAGCAGTTCTTC; cdr3_aa: CASSRTGGLGNEQFF
clone_size: -; d_call: -; v_call: TRBV20-1; cdr3_length: 13; j_call: TRBJ2-7; cdr3_nt: TGCAGTGTTAAGGAGGCAGGGGAATACGAGCAGTACTTC; cdr3_aa: CSVKEAGEYEQYF
clone_size: -; d_call: TRBD2; v_call: TRBV25-1; cdr3_length: 17; j_call: TRBJ2-1; cdr3_nt: TGTGCCAGCAGTGGATCGGGGGCGGGGGGCTACTACAATGAGCAGTTCTTC; cdr3_aa: CASSGSGAGGYYNEQFF
clone_size: few; d_call: -; v_call: TRBV7-3; cdr3_length: 15; j_call: TRBJ1-6; cdr3_nt: TGTGCCAGCAGCCCTCCTGGGGAGCGTGATTCACCCCTCCACTTT; cdr3_aa: CASSPPGERDSPLHF
clone_size: -; d_call: -; v_call: TRBV13; cdr3_length: 16; j_call: TRBJ1-3; cdr3_nt: TGTGCCAGCAGCTCTCCCAGTTACGACTCTGGAAACACCATATATTTT; cdr3_aa: CASSSPSYDSGNTIYF
clone_size: -; d_call: -; v_call: TRBV5-1; cdr3_length: 13; j_call: TRBJ1-1; cdr3_nt: TGCGCCAGCAGCTTGGAGGTGGGTCCTGAAGCTTTCTTT; cdr3_aa: CASSLEVGPEAFF
clone_size: few; d_call: -; v_call: TRBV7-9; cdr3_length: 13; j_call: TRBJ2-5; cdr3_nt: TGTGCCATCCTCTCTACAGGGTTGAAGACCCAGTACTTC; cdr3_aa: CAILSTGLKTQYF
clone_size: few; d_call: -; v_call: TRBV11-2; cdr3_length: 15; j_call: TRBJ1-5; cdr3_nt: TGTGCCAGCAGCGCCGAGGGATCTAGCAATCAGCCCCAGCATTTT; cdr3_aa: CASSAEGSSNQPQHF
clone_size: many; d_call: -; v_call: TRBV7-2; cdr3_length: 16; j_call: TRBJ1-1; cdr3_nt: TGTGCCAGCAGCCTACATCCGGGGCGAATGAACACTGAAGCTTTCTTT; cdr3_aa: CASSLHPGRMNTEAFF
clone_size: few; d_call: -; v_call: TRBV25-1; cdr3_length: 12; j_call: TRBJ2-3; cdr3_nt: TGTGCCAGCACTCCCAGGGGAGATACGCAGTATTTT; cdr3_aa: CASTPRGDTQYF
clone_size: many; d_call: -; v_call: TRBV12-3/TRBV12-4; cdr3_length: 12; j_call: TRBJ2-7; cdr3_nt: TGTGCCAGCAGTTACGGACGCCACGAGCAGTACTTC; cdr3_aa: CASSYGRHEQYF
clone_size: once; d_call: -; v_call: TRBV2; cdr3_length: 13; j_call: TRBJ1-1; cdr3_nt: TGTGCCAGCAGTGAAGGGTGGAGGACTGAAGCTTTCTTT; cdr3_aa: CASSEGWRTEAFF
clone_size: -; d_call: TRBD2; v_call: TRBV27; cdr3_length: 13; j_call: TRBJ2-3; cdr3_nt: TGTGCCAGCAGCCGGACTAGCGGGCTGATTGAGTATTTT; cdr3_aa: CASSRTSGLIEYF
clone_size: many; d_call: -; v_call: TRBV7-6; cdr3_length: 13; j_call: TRBJ1-1; cdr3_nt: TGTGCCAGCAGCCAAGGGACGGCGACCGATGCTTTCTTT; cdr3_aa: CASSQGTATDAFF
clone_size: few; d_call: -; v_call: TRBV12-3/TRBV12-4; cdr3_length: 15; j_call: TRBJ1-2; cdr3_nt: TGTGCCAGCAGCCCCCAGGGACGGATTAACTATGGCTACACCTTC; cdr3_aa: CASSPQGRINYGYTF
clone_size: -; d_call: TRBD1; v_call: TRBV12-5; cdr3_length: 18; j_call: TRBJ1-1; cdr3_nt: TGTGCTAGCGGTTCGGCTTACGACAGGGGTTTCATGAACACTGAAGCTTTCTTT; cdr3_aa: CASGSAYDRGFMNTEAFF
clone_size: -; d_call: TRBD1; v_call: TRBV6-6; cdr3_length: 16; j_call: TRBJ2-3; cdr3_nt: TGTGCCAGCAGTTACTTTGGACAGGGGGCTACAGATACGCAGTATTTT; cdr3_aa: CASSYFGQGATDTQYF
clone_size: -; d_call: TRBD2; v_call: TRBV6-2/TRBV6-3; cdr3_length: 18; j_call: TRBJ2-1; cdr3_nt: TGTGCCAGCAGTTTCGACCCGGGACTAGCGGGGGGGCCAAATGAGCAGTTCTTC; cdr3_aa: CASSFDPGLAGGPNEQFF
clone_size: -; d_call: -; v_call: TRBV20-1; cdr3_length: 11; j_call: TRBJ2-1; cdr3_nt: TGCAGTGCTAGCGGTGGAGAGGAGCAGTTCTTC; cdr3_aa: CSASGGEEQFF
clone_size: few; d_call: TRBD1; v_call: TRBV25-1; cdr3_length: 15; j_call: TRBJ2-3; cdr3_nt: TGTGCCAGCTCCTCCGGGACAGGGTACACAGATACGCAGTATTTT; cdr3_aa: CASSSGTGYTDTQYF
clone_size: -; d_call: TRBD1; v_call: TRBV27; cdr3_length: 16; j_call: TRBJ1-2; cdr3_nt: TGTGCCAGCAGTTGGGCCGAGGACAGGGGGTTTTATGGCTACACCTTC; cdr3_aa: CASSWAEDRGFYGYTF
clone_size: -; d_call: -; v_call: TRBV3-1; cdr3_length: 16; j_call: TRBJ1-1; cdr3_nt: TGTGCCAGCAGCCAAGAGGACAGCTATTTGAACACTGAAGCTTTCTTT; cdr3_aa: CASSQEDSYLNTEAFF
clone_size: -; d_call: -; v_call: TRBV7-9; cdr3_length: 14; j_call: TRBJ1-1; cdr3_nt: TGTGCCAGCAGCCTCCGACAGTTTAACACTGAAGCTTTCTTT; cdr3_aa: CASSLRQFNTEAFF
clone_size: few; d_call: TRBD1; v_call: TRBV4-1; cdr3_length: 15; j_call: TRBJ1-3; cdr3_nt: TGCGCCAGCAGCCTACCACAGGGGGCTGGAAACACCATATATTTT; cdr3_aa: CASSLPQGAGNTIYF
clone_size: -; d_call: -; v_call: TRBV6-6; cdr3_length: 14; j_call: TRBJ1-2; cdr3_nt: TGTGCCAGCAGTTGGACAGTCACTAACTATGGCTACACCTTC; cdr3_aa: CASSWTVTNYGYTF
clone_size: -; d_call: -; v_call: TRBV6-6; cdr3_length: 17; j_call: TRBJ1-1; cdr3_nt: TGTGCCAGCAGTGTTCCACCGGGACAAGTTAAGAACACTGAAGCTTTCTTT; cdr3_aa: CASSVPPGQVKNTEAFF
clone_size: -; d_call: TRBD2; v_call: TRBV5-6; cdr3_length: 13; j_call: TRBJ2-3; cdr3_nt: TGTGCCAGCAGCTTGACTAGCGCAGATACGCAGTATTTT; cdr3_aa: CASSLTSADTQYF
clone_size: few; d_call: -; v_call: TRBV15; cdr3_length: 18; j_call: TRBJ2-4; cdr3_nt: TGTGCCACCAGCACTCTAAGATGGGGCGGCATAGCCAAAAACATTCAGTACTTC; cdr3_aa: CATSTLRWGGIAKNIQYF
clone_size: -; d_call: -; v_call: TRBV6-4; cdr3_length: 14; j_call: TRBJ2-3; cdr3_nt: TGTGCCAGCAGTGAAGCCCCCGACACAGATACGCAGTATTTT; cdr3_aa: CASSEAPDTDTQYF
clone_size: -; d_call: -; v_call: TRBV2; cdr3_length: 16; j_call: TRBJ2-2; cdr3_nt: TGTGCCAGCAGTGAACCCGGGGGGCGAGACACCGGGGAGCTGTTTTTT; cdr3_aa: CASSEPGGRDTGELFF
clone_size: -; d_call: -; v_call: TRBV4-3; cdr3_length: 15; j_call: TRBJ1-1; cdr3_nt: TGCGCCAGCAGCCAAGATTGGCAGGGTGGCACTGAAGCTTTCTTT; cdr3_aa: CASSQDWQGGTEAFF
clone_size: -; d_call: -; v_call: TRBV15; cdr3_length: 16; j_call: TRBJ1-2; cdr3_nt: TGTGCCACCAGCAGAGGTACAGGGTTGCGGTTGGACGGCTACACCTTC; cdr3_aa: CATSRGTGLRLDGYTF
clone_size: -; d_call: TRBD1; v_call: TRBV15; cdr3_length: 14; j_call: TRBJ1-5; cdr3_nt: TGTGCCACCAGCAGTGGGCAGGGGGATCAGCCCCAGCATTTT; cdr3_aa: CATSSGQGDQPQHF
clone_size: few; d_call: TRBD2; v_call: TRBV11-2; cdr3_length: 18; j_call: TRBJ2-3; cdr3_nt: TGTGCCAGCAGCCCAAAGTTGGATCTAGCGGGGGGTACGGATACGCAGTATTTT; cdr3_aa: CASSPKLDLAGGTDTQYF
clone_size: few; d_call: -; v_call: TRBV7-3; cdr3_length: 15; j_call: TRBJ2-2; cdr3_nt: TGTGCCAGCAGCTTAGACAGCGCGAACACCGGGGAGCTGTTTTTT; cdr3_aa: CASSLDSANTGELFF
clone_size: few; d_call: -; v_call: TRBV27; cdr3_length: 16; j_call: TRBJ2-1; cdr3_nt: TGTGCCAGCAGTTTATACGGGGGTTCCTCCTACAATGAGCAGTTCTTC; cdr3_aa: CASSLYGGSSYNEQFF
clone_size: -; d_call: TRBD1; v_call: TRBV4-2; cdr3_length: 17; j_call: TRBJ1-3; cdr3_nt: TGTGCCAGCAGCCCCAGGGACAGCGCGTCTCTGGGGAACACCATATATTTT; cdr3_aa: CASSPRDSASLGNTIYF
clone_size: -; d_call: -; v_call: TRBV12-3/TRBV12-4; cdr3_length: 15; j_call: TRBJ2-5; cdr3_nt: TGTGCCAGCAAGGCCACCCAGTGGGGGGAAGAGACCCAGTACTTC; cdr3_aa: CASKATQWGEETQYF
clone_size: -; d_call: -; v_call: TRBV20-1; cdr3_length: 14; j_call: TRBJ2-1; cdr3_nt: TGCAGTGCCCCTGCCTTAGTGGGGAGGTTTGAGCAGTTCTTC; cdr3_aa: CSAPALVGRFEQFF
clone_size: -; d_call: -; v_call: TRBV4-1; cdr3_length: 15; j_call: TRBJ1-5; cdr3_nt: TGCGCCAGCAGCCAAGATGGATCAGGGAATCAGCCCCAGCATTTT; cdr3_aa: CASSQDGSGNQPQHF
clone_size: -; d_call: -; v_call: TRBV23-1; cdr3_length: 21; j_call: TRBJ1-1; cdr3_nt: TGCGCCAGCAGTCAAACCCCCGGGGGGTACAGGAATCACCGGGGTGGCACTGAAGCTTTCTTT; cdr3_aa: CASSQTPGGYRNHRGGTEAFF
clone_size: -; d_call: -; v_call: TRBV6-4; cdr3_length: 16; j_call: TRBJ1-6; cdr3_nt: TGTGCCAGCAGTGACTCGGGTGCTGGGAGTAATTCACCCCTCCACTTT; cdr3_aa: CASSDSGAGSNSPLHF
clone_size: many; d_call: -; v_call: TRBV7-6; cdr3_length: 15; j_call: TRBJ2-2; cdr3_nt: TGTGCCAGCAGCCCCCCGGCACCCCACACCGGGGAGCTGTTTTTT; cdr3_aa: CASSPPAPHTGELFF
clone_size: -; d_call: TRBD1; v_call: TRBV4-3; cdr3_length: 16; j_call: TRBJ1-1; cdr3_nt: TGCGCCAGCAGCCAAGACTGGACAGGGATGAGTACTGAAGCTTTCTTT; cdr3_aa: CASSQDWTGMSTEAFF